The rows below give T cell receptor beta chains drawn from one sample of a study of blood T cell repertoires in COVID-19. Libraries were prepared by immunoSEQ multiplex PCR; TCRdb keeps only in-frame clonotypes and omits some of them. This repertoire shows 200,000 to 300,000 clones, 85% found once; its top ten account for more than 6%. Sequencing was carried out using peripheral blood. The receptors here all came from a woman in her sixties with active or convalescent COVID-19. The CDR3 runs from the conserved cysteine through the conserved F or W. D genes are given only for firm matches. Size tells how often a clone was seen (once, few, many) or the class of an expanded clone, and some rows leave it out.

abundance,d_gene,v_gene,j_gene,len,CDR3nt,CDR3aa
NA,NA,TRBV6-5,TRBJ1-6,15,TGTGCCAGCAGCCCCCTTAACTCCTATAATTCACCCCTCCACTTT,CASSPLNSYNSPLHF
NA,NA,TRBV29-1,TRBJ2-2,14,TGCAGCGTCGGGGGAGGAGGATGGACCGGGGAGCTGTTTTTT,CSVGGGGWTGELFF
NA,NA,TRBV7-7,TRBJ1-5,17,TGTGCTAGCAGCCTCCTGGGGCAGGCCGGCAGCAATCAGCCCCAGCATTTT,CASSLLGQAGSNQPQHF
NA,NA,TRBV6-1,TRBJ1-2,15,TGTGCCAGCAGTGAATTATCACTTAATACCTATGGCTACACCTTC,CASSELSLNTYGYTF
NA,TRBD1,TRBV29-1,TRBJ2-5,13,TGCAGCGTTTGGACAGGGGGCCAAGAGACCCAGTACTTC,CSVWTGGQETQYF
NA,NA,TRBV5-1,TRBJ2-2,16,TGCGCCAGCAGCTTGGAGGGGCCCCGAAACACCGGGGAGCTGTTTTTT,CASSLEGPRNTGELFF
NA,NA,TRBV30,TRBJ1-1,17,TGTGCCTGGAGTGTACGAGCAGGGCTTCGGTTGAACACTGAAGCTTTCTTT,CAWSVRAGLRLNTEAFF
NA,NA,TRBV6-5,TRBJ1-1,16,TGTGCCAGCAGTTACTCGACCCCCCGGGAGGGGACTGAAGCTTTCTTT,CASSYSTPREGTEAFF
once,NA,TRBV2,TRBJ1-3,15,TGTGCCAGCAATAATGGCCCCGGGTCTGGAAACACCATATATTTT,CASNNGPGSGNTIYF
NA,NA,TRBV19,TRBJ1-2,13,TGTGCCAGTAGTATAGGTCGGGGCTATGGCTACACCTTC,CASSIGRGYGYTF
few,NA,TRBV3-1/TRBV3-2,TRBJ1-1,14,TGTGCCAGCAGCCAGAGGCGGGGGGAGACTGAAGCTTTCTTT,CASSQRRGETEAFF
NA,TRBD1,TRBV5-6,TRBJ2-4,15,TGTGCCAGTTCTAACAGGGGGCTTGACAAAAACATTCAGTACTTC,CASSNRGLDKNIQYF
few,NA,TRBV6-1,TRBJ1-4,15,TGTGCCAGCAGTGAAGCGCTGGGGGCTTATGAAAAACTGTTTTTT,CASSEALGAYEKLFF
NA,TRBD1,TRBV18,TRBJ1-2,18,TGTGCCAGCTCACCAGATATAACCGGGACAGGGGTTAACTATGGCTACACCTTC,CASSPDITGTGVNYGYTF
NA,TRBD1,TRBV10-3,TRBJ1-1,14,TGTGCCATCGGACAGGGGGCGAAGAACACTGAAGCTTTCTTT,CAIGQGAKNTEAFF
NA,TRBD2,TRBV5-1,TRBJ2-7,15,TGCGCCAGCAGCTTTAAAACTAGCGGGAGCTCCGAGCAGTACTTC,CASSFKTSGSSEQYF
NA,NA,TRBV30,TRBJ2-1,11,TGTGCCTGGAGCGGACAGAATGAGCAGTTCTTC,CAWSGQNEQFF
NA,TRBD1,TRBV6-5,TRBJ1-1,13,TGTGCCAGCAGCCGACAGGGGGACACTGAAGCTTTCTTT,CASSRQGDTEAFF
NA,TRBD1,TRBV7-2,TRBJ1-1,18,TGTGCCAGCAGCTTAGCCCGGGTCCGGGACAGGGCCAACACTGAAGCTTTCTTT,CASSLARVRDRANTEAFF
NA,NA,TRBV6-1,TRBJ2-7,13,TGTGCCAGCAGTGAAGCGGGAGTGAACGAGCAGTACTTC,CASSEAGVNEQYF
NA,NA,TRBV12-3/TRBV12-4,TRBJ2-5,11,TGTGCCAGCAGTTTTCATGAGACCCAGTACTTC,CASSFHETQYF
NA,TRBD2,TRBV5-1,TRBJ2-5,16,TGCGCCAGCAGCTTGGCTGTCACTAGCGGGGTGGAGACCCAGTACTTC,CASSLAVTSGVETQYF
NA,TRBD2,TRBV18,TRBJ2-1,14,TGTGCCAGCACGACTAGCGGTACCTACAATGAGCAGTTCTTC,CASTTSGTYNEQFF
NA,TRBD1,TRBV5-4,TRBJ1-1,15,TGTGCCAGCAGCCCCGTGACAGGGAAGGGCACTGAAGCTTTCTTT,CASSPVTGKGTEAFF
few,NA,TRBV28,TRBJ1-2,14,TGTGCCAGCAGCAAGGCCCGAGGAGGCTATGGCTACACCTTC,CASSKARGGYGYTF
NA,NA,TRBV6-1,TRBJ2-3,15,TGTGCCAGCAGTGATCTGGGGGGAAGCACAGATACGCAGTATTTT,CASSDLGGSTDTQYF
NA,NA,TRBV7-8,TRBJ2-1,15,TGTGCCAGCAGCCCTCGGCGGGGGCTCTACAATGAGCAGTTCTTC,CASSPRRGLYNEQFF
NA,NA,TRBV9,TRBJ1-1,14,TGTGCCAGCAGCGTAGACAGGGTAGGGGCTGAAGCTTTCTTT,CASSVDRVGAEAFF
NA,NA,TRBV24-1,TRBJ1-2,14,TGTGCCACCAGTGGCGGACAGCTCGGTAGGGGCTACACCTTC,CATSGGQLGRGYTF
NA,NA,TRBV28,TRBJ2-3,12,TGTGCCAGCAGTTCCGCGTGGGATACGCAGTATTTT,CASSSAWDTQYF
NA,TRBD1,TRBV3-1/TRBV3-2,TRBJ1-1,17,TGTGCCAGCAGCCAACGAGGACAGGGGGCCTGGAACACTGAAGCTTTCTTT,CASSQRGQGAWNTEAFF
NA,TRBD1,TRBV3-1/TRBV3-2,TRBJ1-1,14,TGTGCCAGCAGCCAAGGGACAGGGAGCACTGAAGCTTTCTTT,CASSQGTGSTEAFF